This T cell receptor beta chain was identified during a study of blood T cell repertoires in COVID-19. For the study at large: COVID-19 samples from acute and convalescent phases originated in the United States, Italy and Spain.

Grouping used clinical history reported by participants in a survey and questionnaire. V lost 6 bases and J lost 4, with 13 bases in between. The CDR3 has 14 residues. The germline CDR1 and CDR2 sequences are MNHEY and SVGAGI. In the authors' workflow: For nucleated cells, counts were estimated from reference gene primer amplification. The assay was immunoSEQ multiplex PCR, and TCRdb's table has in-frame clones only and misses some. V and J calls and clone size are those listed in that table; D and trimming were worked out from the DNA. The sample has hundreds of thousands of clones, 70% to 90% seen once.

The origin of this receptor is a man between 40 and 49 years old in a cohort exposed to, infected with or recovered from COVID-19 (not recorded which). The chain is built from TRBV6-5 and TRBJ1-5, with D tentatively TRBD1 (5 bases). Specimen: PBMCs or T cells enriched from blood (not recorded which). The CDR3 sequence: CASSPSTVNQPQHF. CDR3 in DNA: TGTGCCAGCAGCCCCTCGACAGTTAATCAGCCCCAGCATTTT.